This TCR beta chain was sequenced for a study of T cells expressing NK-cell markers. Study-level information: Sorted CD3+CD56-NKG2C+, CD3+CD56+NKG2C+ and CD3+CD56+NKG2C- T cells supplied the TCR beta repertoires. Study-wide results and limits: Topping the CD3+CD56-NKG2C+ fraction as well were these clonotypes, in a few donors. In about 6 donors, dominant NKG2C+ clonotypes were roughly 1.0-7.5% of CD8+ T cells.

A remark on this clonotype: Antigen unknown.

TCRdb derives one entry per CDR3 protein from the 5' RACE reads, leaving out DNA. This sample's clone table lists 150,000 to 170,000 distinct CDR3 sequences. The germline gives CDR1 DFQATT, CDR2 SNEGSKA (reference sequence). The CDR3 sequence is 16 residues long. Material for sequencing was blood T cells: a sorted CD56 or NKG2C T cell subset, CD4+ or CD8+ T cells, or bulk PBMC T cells (not recorded which). The gene calls are TRBV20-1 and TRBJ1-5; TCRdb's D call, TRBD1, is unchecked because there is no DNA. This sequence originates from a woman aged 45-65 years in good health. CDR3 amino acids: CSARDGRGLGSQPQHF.